This T cell receptor beta chain appears in the sequencing data of a study of cytotoxic CD8 clonotypes in ibrutinib-treated CLL. In the study overall: The patients, around 12 relapsed/refractory and approximately 14 treatment-naive, included roughly 17 who were IGHV unmutated.

Sequencing was performed with immunoSEQ multiplex PCR; in TCRdb, only in-frame clones are kept and a portion is missing. The sample has 200,000 to 250,000 clones; 60% to 80% are singletons. The sample holds a few counts of this clone. V was clipped by 5 bases and J by 1 base, with 13 bases between them. Germline loops: CDR1 MNHNY, CDR2 SVGAGI (reference sequence). The CDR3 runs 15 residues. Sample: PBMCs, taken after 12 months of ibrutinib treatment. The chain joins TRBV6-6 to TRBJ2-3; D gene ambiguous. This clonotype was sampled from a human donor with chronic lymphocytic leukemia. For the CDR3, the DNA is TGTGCCAGCAGTCCAGTCAACGAGGGCACAGATACGCAGTATTTT. Its translation is CASSPVNEGTDTQYF.